Presented here are 14 T cell receptor beta chains from one specimen sequenced in a study of cytomegalovirus exposure and HLA in healthy donors listed by TCRdb under 2017. Libraries were made using the immunoSEQ multiplex PCR assay. A mixture of 60 forward primers for TCR Vbeta segments and 13 reverse primers for TCR Jbeta segments was used in the multiplex PCR. TCRdb obtained this table from immuneACCESS and retained in-frame rearrangements with V and J assigned. These tables miss some clones; where compared with another copy, unresolved V genes account for less than half of the shortfall, and the remainder is unexplained. For this sample there are approximately 260,000 clones; approximately 85% appear just once. The ten biggest clones cover more than 1.5% of the sample. The sequenced sample was PBMCs. The source is a woman in her thirties or forties in good health and CMV-seropositive.

The sample holds a few counts of this clone. The chain employs TRBV11-2 and TRBJ2-2; the D gene is possibly TRBD2 (6 bases). V was cut by 0 bases and J by 6 bases, with 14 bases left in between. Per the germline V gene, CDR1 is SGHAT and CDR2 is FQNNGV. The CDR3 extends over 16 amino acids. CDR3 nucleotides: TGTGCCAGCAGCTTAGATGGTCCCGGGAGCTCCGGGGAGCTGTTTTTT. It translates to CASSLDGPGSSGELFF. Using reference TRBV11-2 and TRBJ2-2 for the parts outside the CDR3, the full variable domain is EAGVAQSPRYKIIEKRQSVAFWCNPISGHATLYWYQQILGQGPKLLIQFQNNGVVDDSQLPKDRFSAERLKGVDSTLKIQPAKLEDSAVYLCASSLDGPGSSGELFFGEGSRLTVL.

This clone was observed once. The V call is TRBV30, the J call TRBJ1-2; possible D gene TRBD1, 6 bases. Per the germline V gene, CDR1 is GTSNPN and CDR2 is SVGIG (reference sequence). V was trimmed by 0 bases and J by 7 bases, leaving 12 bases between them. This CDR3 has 13 residues. The CDR3 sequence is CAWSVTGRGGYTF. CDR3 DNA sequence: TGTGCCTGGAGTGTCACAGGGAGGGGTGGCTACACCTTC.

The chain combines TRBV6-5 with TRBJ2-2, with unresolved D. V was cut by 6 bases and J by 4 bases, with 9 bases left in between. Germline CDR1 is MNHEY and CDR2 is SVGAGI. The CDR3 has 13 residues. CDR3 loop: CASSSWSTGELFF. The DNA of the CDR3 is TGTGCCAGCAGCTCTTGGAGCACCGGGGAGCTGTTTTTT.

The chain couples TRBV18 to TRBJ2-7, with 8 bases lining up with TRBD1. This CDR3 spans 15 amino acids. CDR1 is KGHSH, CDR2 LQKENI, per germline. V shed 5 bases, J shed 0 bases, and the junction held 6 bases outside the gene matches. The CDR3 DNA is TGTGCCAGCTCAAAGGACAGGGTGGTCTCCTACGAGCAGTACTTC. This encodes CASSKDRVVSYEQYF.

This sequence joins TRBV28 and TRBJ1-5, with 10 bases aligning to TRBD1. V lost 6 bases and J lost 5; bases outside the gene matches: 10. Germline assignment: CDR1 MDHEN and CDR2 SYDVKM. The CDR3 is 16 amino acids. CDR3 nucleotide sequence: TGTGCCAGCAGCCGCCGATCCGGGACAGGGGATCAGCCCCAGCATTTT. Its protein product is CASSRRSGTGDQPQHF.

CDR3 sequence reads: CASSSGLAFFEQFF. CDR3 DNA sequence: TGTGCCAGCTCATCCGGACTAGCGTTCTTTGAGCAGTTCTTC. The J gene is TRBJ2-1, the V gene TRBV18; 9 nucleotides align to TRBD2. The germline V gene has CDR1 KGHSH and CDR2 LQKENI. This CDR3 has 14 residues. After removal of 5 bases from V and 9 bases from J, the junction contained 8 bases not matched to a gene. Full variable domain (rest looked up from reference TRBV18 and TRBJ2-1): NAGVMQNPRHLVRRRGQEARLRCSPMKGHSHVYWYRQLPEEGLKFMVYLQKENIIDESGMPKERFSAEFPKEGPSILRIQQVVRGDSAAYFCASSSGLAFFEQFFGPGTRLTVL.

This chain connects TRBV7-8 to TRBJ2-7; TRBD2 matches 8 bases. This CDR3 has 15 amino acids. Germline lookup yields CDR1 SGHVS and CDR2 FQNEAQ. V shed 2 bases and J 7 bases; nucleotides not matched to a gene: 10. CDR3: CASSLTAGVGEEQYF. CDR3 in DNA: TGTGCCAGCAGCTTAACAGCGGGAGTTGGGGAAGAGCAGTACTTC.

Here the CDR3 DNA reads TGTGCCAGCAGCTTAGTTTTTACAGGGATGTACGAGCAGTACTTC. Its protein product is CASSLVFTGMYEQYF. The chain uses TRBV11-2 and TRBJ2-7; the D gene is possibly TRBD1 (6 bases). Trimming left V 1 base short and J 4 bases short, with 14 bases between. The CDR3 has 15 residues. Germline CDR1 SGHAT, CDR2 FQNNGV.

This chain uses TRBV28 with TRBJ2-1; TRBD2 matches 9 bases. The CDR3 covers 15 residues. V dropped 5 bases and J dropped 5; count of bases not matched to a gene: 7. The germline V gene encodes CDR1 MDHEN and CDR2 SYDVKM. CDR3 amino acids: CASSITSGSNNEQFF. The CDR3 region has the DNA TGTGCCAGCAGTATAACTAGCGGGTCTAACAATGAGCAGTTCTTC.

Worth noting for this clone: The same CDR3 can be traced to other DNA sequences in this sample. The chain employs TRBV27 and TRBJ1-5, with 9 bases lining up with TRBD1. The CDR3 has 14 amino acids. The germline gives CDR1 MNHEY, CDR2 SMNVEV (reference sequence). Trimming at V came to 2 bases and at J to 9 bases, leaving 5 bases not matched to a gene. This CDR3 reads CASSLGTGLGPQHF. For the CDR3, the DNA is TGTGCCAGCAGTTTAGGGACAGGGTTGGGGCCCCAGCATTTT.

The chain carries TRBV7-8 and TRBJ2-2; 8 bases line up with TRBD2. The CDR3 contains 15 residues. The ends lost 5 bases at V and 6 bases at J; junction bases unmatched: 8. Germline V gene sequence: CDR1 SGHVS, CDR2 FQNEAQ. This chain's CDR3 is CASSRRREVAGELFF. In DNA form, the CDR3 reads TGTGCCAGCAGCAGGAGGCGGGAGGTAGCCGGGGAGCTGTTTTTT.

This clone came up a few times. V gene TRBV29-1 combines with J gene TRBJ1-3; D remains ambiguous. The germline gives CDR1 SQVTM, CDR2 ANQGSEA. CDR3 length: 13 amino acids. V was trimmed by 4 bases and J by 0 bases, leaving 7 bases between them. The CDR3: CSVAPSSGNTIYF. DNA of the CDR3: TGCAGCGTTGCCCCCAGCTCTGGAAACACCATATATTTT.

The chain links TRBV30 to TRBJ2-5; 7 bases agree with TRBD1. The DNA end lines up better with TRBJ2-7; the J call may be wrong. The CDR3 length is 15 residues. Germline V gene sequence: CDR1 GTSNPN, CDR2 SVGIG (reference sequence). Written as DNA, the CDR3 is TGTGCCTGGAGTCCCGGACAGGAGAGCTCCTACGAGCAGTACTTC. Translated: CAWSPGQESSYEQYF.

The rearrangement joins TRBV7-2 to TRBJ1-6; the match to TRBD1 covers 7 bases. Germline assignment: CDR1 SGHTA and CDR2 FQGNSA. V gave up 1 base and J gave up 3 bases; unmatched junction bases: 3. The CDR3 is 16 residues long. CDR3: CASSLEGAIYNSPLHF. The CDR3 nucleotides read TGTGCCAGCAGCTTAGAGGGGGCCATCTATAATTCACCCCTCCACTTT.